Listed here is a single T cell receptor beta chain. V gave up 6 bases and J gave up 5 bases; unmatched junction bases: 12. CDR1 and CDR2 from the germline V gene are KGHSH and LQKENI. The CDR3 has 15 residues. The sample belongs to a study of cytomegalovirus exposure and HLA in healthy donors. PCR used 60 Vbeta primers and 13 Jbeta primers. Repertoires were generated with immunoSEQ multiplex PCR, while TCRdb's copy carries only in-frame clones and drops some. The repertoire holds about 130,000 clones, with around 80% as singletons. This clonotype was obtained from a female donor in good health and CMV-seropositive. This chain joins TRBV18 and TRBJ2-7, with 8 bases identical to TRBD1. Sequenced input: PBMCs. The CDR3: CASSQEQGAINEQYF. In nucleotides, the CDR3 is TGTGCCAGCTCCCAAGAGCAGGGGGCTATCAACGAGCAGTACTTC.